These T cell receptor beta chains were read from a single sample in a study of blood T cell repertoires in COVID-19. Clones were sequenced by immunoSEQ multiplex PCR, and TCRdb holds only the in-frame ones, with some missing. The sample lists about 210,000 clones, around 81% occurring once. Material for sequencing was PBMCs or T cells enriched from blood (not recorded which). These receptors originate from a woman in her fifties or sixties with acute COVID-19. The CDR3 runs from the conserved cysteine through the conserved F or W. D genes are given only for firm matches. A row's size may be missing; if present it is once, few, many or a size class.

d_call | j_call | clone_size | v_call | cdr3_aa | cdr3_nt
- | TRBJ1-6 | - | TRBV5-1 | CASSQGLSYNSPLHF | TGCGCCAGCAGCCAGGGACTCTCCTATAATTCACCCCTCCACTTT
TRBD1 | TRBJ2-2 | - | TRBV19 | CAVRQGEAGELFF | TGTGCCGTAAGACAGGGGGAGGCCGGGGAGCTGTTTTTT
TRBD2 | TRBJ2-5 | - | TRBV2 | CASSEAHGLAGEETQYF | TGTGCCAGCAGTGAAGCGCATGGACTAGCGGGGGAAGAGACCCAGTACTTC
TRBD1 | TRBJ2-7 | many | TRBV6-5 | CASIQGQVAYEQYF | TGTGCCAGCATTCAGGGACAGGTGGCCTACGAGCAGTACTTC
TRBD1 | TRBJ1-2 | - | TRBV19 | CASSSGGNGYTF | TGTGCCAGTAGTTCAGGGGGCAATGGCTACACCTTC
- | TRBJ2-2 | - | TRBV18 | CASSSGTYTSAGELFF | TGTGCCAGCTCATCCGGGACTTACACATCCGCCGGGGAGCTGTTTTTT
- | TRBJ1-6 | - | TRBV19 | CASRGGIYNSPLHF | TGTGCCAGTCGGGGAGGGATTTATAATTCACCCCTCCACTTT
- | TRBJ1-4 | - | TRBV9 | CASSKRGQLREKLFF | TGTGCCAGCAGCAAACGCGGACAGCTTAGGGAAAAACTGTTTTTT
- | TRBJ1-2 | - | TRBV5-1 | CASSSASNQGNYGYTF | TGCGCCAGCAGCTCCGCCTCTAACCAGGGAAACTATGGCTACACCTTC
TRBD1 | TRBJ1-6 | once | TRBV6-2/TRBV6-3 | CASSWSRTGTSPLHF | TGTGCCAGCAGTTGGTCCCGGACAGGGACTTCACCCCTCCACTTT
- | TRBJ2-7 | - | TRBV6-5 | CASSYLARGYEQYF | TGTGCCAGCAGTTACCTAGCCCGGGGCTACGAGCAGTACTTC
TRBD1 | TRBJ2-5 | - | TRBV5-5 | CASSLSDRGFGETQYF | TGTGCCAGCAGCTTATCGGACAGGGGTTTCGGAGAGACCCAGTACTTC
- | TRBJ2-2 | - | TRBV19 | CASRREVGELFF | TGTGCCAGTAGACGCGAGGTCGGGGAGCTGTTTTTT
TRBD2 | TRBJ2-3 | - | TRBV28 | CASRSSWRGSTDTQYF | TGTGCCAGCAGGTCGTCGTGGCGGGGGAGCACAGATACGCAGTATTTT
- | TRBJ2-3 | - | TRBV7-9 | CASSREGTQYF | TGTGCCAGCAGCCGGGAAGGTACGCAGTATTTT
- | TRBJ2-2 | - | TRBV10-3 | CAISELGGSGGELFF | TGTGCCATCAGTGAGTTAGGAGGGAGCGGCGGGGAGCTGTTTTTT
TRBD1 | TRBJ1-6 | - | TRBV7-9 | CASSPGQGESPLHF | TGTGCCAGCAGCCCCGGACAGGGAGAATCACCCCTCCACTTT
- | TRBJ1-1 | - | TRBV12-3/TRBV12-4 | CASTKEGNTEAFF | TGTGCCAGCACCAAAGAGGGGAACACTGAAGCTTTCTTT
TRBD1 | TRBJ2-2 | - | TRBV15 | CATRTGSTGELFF | TGTGCCACGAGGACAGGGAGCACCGGGGAGCTGTTTTTT
- | TRBJ1-2 | - | TRBV25-1 | CASRSQGDYGYTF | TGTGCCAGCAGGAGCCAGGGTGACTATGGCTACACCTTC
- | TRBJ1-4 | - | TRBV28 | CASSGQVNEKLFF | TGTGCCAGCAGTGGCCAGGTGAACGAAAAACTGTTTTTT
TRBD2 | TRBJ2-7 | - | TRBV19 | CASSDVGGSYEQYF | TGTGCCAGTAGTGATGTGGGAGGGTCCTACGAGCAGTACTTC
TRBD1 | TRBJ2-2 | - | TRBV24-1 | CATSDPRQGNTGELFF | TGTGCCACCAGTGACCCCCGACAGGGTAACACCGGGGAGCTGTTTTTT
- | TRBJ1-1 | - | TRBV5-1 | CASSPLGGRTGGEAFF | TGCGCCAGCAGCCCCCTGGGAGGACGGACGGGGGGTGAAGCTTTCTTT
- | TRBJ2-2 | - | TRBV3-1/TRBV3-2 | CASSQISGTGELFF | TGTGCCAGCAGCCAAATTTCAGGAACCGGGGAGCTGTTTTTT
- | TRBJ2-7 | - | TRBV23-1 | CASTTNYEGRSSYEQYF | TGCGCCAGCACCACGAATTATGAGGGTAGAAGCTCCTACGAGCAGTACTTC
- | TRBJ1-1 | medium-sized | TRBV18 | CASSKDTNTEAFF | TGTGCCAGCTCAAAGGACACGAACACTGAAGCTTTCTTT
- | TRBJ2-7 | - | TRBV9 | CASSVVGSSYEQYF | TGTGCCAGCAGCGTAGTGGGCAGCTCCTACGAGCAGTACTTC
TRBD1 | TRBJ2-1 | once | TRBV6-2/TRBV6-3 | CASSPRGLASYNEQFF | TGTGCCAGCAGCCCTAGGGGGCTAGCCTCCTACAATGAGCAGTTCTTC
- | TRBJ1-5 | once | TRBV28 | CASSRSGQNQPQHF | TGTGCCAGCAGTAGATCGGGACAAAATCAGCCCCAGCATTTT
- | TRBJ1-6 | - | TRBV27 | CASSPTGLGYNSPLHF | TGTGCCAGCAGCCCAACAGGGCTAGGCTATAATTCACCCCTCCACTTT
TRBD1 | TRBJ2-5 | few | TRBV29-1 | CSVEGDSETQYF | TGCAGCGTTGAAGGGGACAGTGAGACCCAGTACTTC
- | TRBJ2-2 | - | TRBV19 | CASSKGSAAGELFF | TGTGCCAGTAGTAAAGGCAGCGCCGCCGGGGAGCTGTTTTTT
- | TRBJ1-2 | once | TRBV12-3/TRBV12-4 | CASRSRLVYGYTF | TGTGCCAGCAGATCTAGGCTGGTTTATGGCTACACCTTC
TRBD2 | TRBJ2-2 | once | TRBV7-2 | CASSPRLAGGHGELFF | TGTGCCAGCAGCCCGAGACTAGCGGGGGGCCACGGGGAGCTGTTTTTT
- | TRBJ1-1 | - | TRBV3-1/TRBV3-2 | CASSQIGGNTEAFF | TGTGCCAGCAGCCAAATCGGGGGGAACACTGAAGCTTTCTTT
- | TRBJ1-4 | - | TRBV24-1 | CATSDPKRGDEKLFF | TGTGCCACCAGTGATCCGAAGAGAGGCGATGAAAAACTGTTTTTT
- | TRBJ1-3 | once | TRBV6-1 | CASSEEGLSGNTIYF | TGTGCCAGCAGTGAAGAGGGACTAAGCGGAAACACCATATATTTT
TRBD2 | TRBJ2-7 | - | TRBV5-4 | CASSFSGPSYEQYF | TGTGCCAGCAGCTTTAGCGGGCCCTCCTACGAGCAGTACTTC
TRBD2 | TRBJ2-5 | - | TRBV7-2 | CASSLEPSGYQETQYF | TGTGCCAGCAGCTTAGAACCTAGCGGGTACCAAGAGACCCAGTACTTC
- | TRBJ1-6 | - | TRBV2 | CASRSGAGNSPLHF | TGTGCCAGCAGATCTGGGGCAGGAAATTCACCCCTCCACTTT
- | TRBJ1-6 | - | TRBV7-2 | CASSQYRDNSPLHF | TGTGCCAGCAGCCAATACAGGGACAATTCACCCCTCCACTTT